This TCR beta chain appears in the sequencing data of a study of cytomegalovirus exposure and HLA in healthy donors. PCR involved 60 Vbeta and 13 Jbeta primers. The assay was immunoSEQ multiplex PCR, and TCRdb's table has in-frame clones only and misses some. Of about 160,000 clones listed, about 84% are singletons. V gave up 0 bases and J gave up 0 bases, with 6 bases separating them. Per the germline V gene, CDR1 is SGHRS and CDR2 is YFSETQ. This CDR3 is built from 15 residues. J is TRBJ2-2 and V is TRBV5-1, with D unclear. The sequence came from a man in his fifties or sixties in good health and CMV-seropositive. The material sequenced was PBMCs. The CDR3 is CASSLASTNTGELFF. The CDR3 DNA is TGCGCCAGCAGCTTGGCCTCTACGAACACCGGGGAGCTGTTTTTT. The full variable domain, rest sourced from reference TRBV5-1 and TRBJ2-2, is KAGVTQTPRYLIKTRGQQVTLSCSPISGHRSVSWYQQTPGQGLQFLFEYFSETQRNKGNFPGRFSGRQFSNSRSEMNVSTLELGDSALYLCASSLASTNTGELFFGEGSRLTVL.